This T cell receptor (beta chain) was found in a study of CD8 T cells in ankylosing spondylitis. Comments on this clonotype: What it binds is not known.

The CDR3 totals 14 residues. Germline CDR1 SQVTM, CDR2 ANQGSEA. With V trimmed by 4 bases and J by 6 bases, 6 bases remained unmatched. Regarding the study as a whole: Apparently characteristic of ankylosing spondylitis blood was a TCR beta motif (about 8 highly homologous variants).

TCRdb re-analysed the 5' RACE reads in MiXCR, keeping a single row per CDR3 protein. Among around 94,000 distinct CDR3 sequences listed, about 9% were seen once. The sample consisted of blood, either unsorted or a sorted T cell fraction (not recorded which). The receptor's source is a male donor with ankylosing spondylitis. The chain joins TRBV29-1 to TRBJ2-1, with TRBD1 identical over 10 bases. The CDR3 nucleotides are TGCAGCGTTGCCGGGACAGGGGCTTCCAATGAGCAGTTCTTC. Its protein is CSVAGTGASNEQFF.